This T cell receptor beta chain was found in a study of neurological immune-mediated disorders (dated by TCRdb to 2018 to 2020). Context from the whole study: Peripheral blood TCR-beta repertoires from patients with HTLV-I-associated myelopathy (HAM/TSP), patients with multiple sclerosis, and healthy controls were compared in the study using UMI-based sequencing. Longitudinal samples, technical triplicates and paired sorted CD4+ and CD8+ T-cell subsets, alongside PBMC samples, were included among the approximately 110 TCR-beta libraries. Longitudinal HAM/TSP donors and healthy donors each had 3 time-points at intervals of roughly 3-45 months. The cohort included 60 to 75 subjects: some 14 with HAM/TSP, around 35 with multiple sclerosis, and about 20 healthy controls. Overall results and qualifications from the work: The highest TCR clonal expansion was observed in HAM/TSP patients, whereas the lowest was observed in MS patients, even when compared with healthy controls. Across subjects, expanded clones never shared an identical CDR3 amino acid sequence, which suggests that the TCR-beta repertoires in every group were private.

V loses 6 bases of germline sequence and J loses 6 bases, and the interval between the two ends is 13 bases. CDR1 and CDR2 are drawn from the germline V gene: SNHLY, FYNNEI. Spanning cysteine to phenylalanine, the CDR3 consists of 13 amino acids. The read is trimmed to its CDR3 DNA, 39 bases read in frame from base 1. This clonotype has at least ten counts. Which antigen it targets is not known. No base quality values were provided; no much bigger clone lies one nucleotide off. The meaning of the sample's time point label: longitudinal time-point 2. Blood bank volunteers in Maryland, USA served as the healthy controls. For unsorted PBMC libraries, 2 million PBMCs were used after storage in RNAlater at -80 degrees C until RNA extraction. Peripheral blood underwent Ficoll-Hypaque density gradient centrifugation to isolate PBMCs, which were then cryopreserved in liquid nitrogen. cDNA was synthesized by template-switch 5'RACE using a primer carrying a 10-nucleotide random unique molecular identifier by which each TCR transcript was tagged. Every sequencing run yielded over 180 million TCR-beta sequences covering 15-18 subjects. Total RNA was extracted with the RNeasy kit. The KAPA Real-time Library Amplification kit was used to amplify TCR-beta VDJ regions with primers for the TCR constant region and the 5'RACE anchor. Sample indexes and Illumina adaptors were added in a first PCR, and a second PCR then increased library yield. After Ampure bead purification, the TCR product of roughly 650 bp was size-selected on a 2% E-gel SizeSelection system. Before pooling, library quality was checked on a Bioanalyzer, concentration was measured with Qubit, and libraries were quantified with the Kapa Library Quantification kit. An Illumina HiSeq 2500 was used to sequence the libraries paired-end at 2 x 150 bp. To increase sequence diversity, roughly 24-32% phiX was spiked into each library pool. Concerning the study's data processing: Quality-filtered reads were processed with the UMI-based MiGEC pipeline, and over 75% of raw TCR sequences were removed by the MiGEC pipeline during error correction. IMGT germline references were used for alignment of VDJ genes, and clonotypes were defined by a unique CDR3 amino acid sequence together with V-J genes. Clonal expansion, Shannon diversity, and CDR3 relatedness (CalcPairwiseDistances, ClusterSamples) were evaluated with VDJtools, and phylogenetic trees were built with CLCbio workbench. Using coefficient-of-variation modelling across technical triplicates, the study counted a clone as expanded if it had at least 8 unique UMIs. In-frame beta chains were kept once TCRdb had trimmed the public reads at Q25 with fastp and called clones with MiXCR. Under each unique CDR3 protein, matching rows form one entry showing the most common genes and DNA. The V and J calls were not made by the authors but by TCRdb's processing. This sample holds approximately 30,000 distinct CDR3 sequences; roughly an eighth were observed only once. In total, the top ten clones hold approximately 2.3% of the sample.

The clonotype comes from a woman between 35 and 50 years old in good health. The chain is made from TRBV2 and TRBJ2-3; tentative D gene TRBD2, with 6 bases matching. Sequencing was done on a sample of PBMCs. The nucleotide sequence reads TGTGCCAGCAGACATCGGGACTTGGATACGCAGTATTTT. Translated, this is CASRHRDLDTQYF.